A single sample gave rise to the 32 T cell receptor beta chains below, sequenced in a study of blood T cell repertoires in COVID-19. Assay: immunoSEQ multiplex PCR; the TCRdb copy retains only in-frame clones and omits some. The sample has approximately 400,000 clones, 70% to 90% seen once. The sample taken for sequencing was peripheral blood. The receptor source for this set is a woman aged 50 to 65 with COVID-19, enrolled during active disease.

Here the CDR3 DNA reads TGTGCCAGCAGCGCAGGGGGACACATGAACACTGAAGCTTTCTTT. Its protein product is CASSAGGHMNTEAFF. The gene calls are TRBV9 and TRBJ1-1, with 7 bases matching TRBD1. The CDR3 length is 15 residues. Trimming removed 3 bases from V and 0 bases from J; junction bases left unmatched: 5. Germline-derived CDR1 and CDR2 are SGDLS and YYNGEE.

This clone occurred once. This rearrangement joins TRBV19 to TRBJ1-1; the D is unclear. Trimming cost V 4 bases and J 1 base, with 16 bases left between them. CDR3 length: 16 amino acids. Germline V lookup: CDR1 LNHDA, CDR2 SQIVND (reference sequence). The CDR3 DNA sequence: TGTGCCAGTAGTAAATGGGAGGTCCTTACGAACACTGAAGCTTTCTTT. Translated: CASSKWEVLTNTEAFF. Full variable domain (outside the CDR3, taken from reference TRBV19 and TRBJ1-1): DGGITQSPKYLFRKEGQNVTLSCEQNLNHDAMYWYRQDPGQGLRLIYYSQIVNDFQKGDIAEGYSVSREKKESFPLTVTSAQKNPTAFYLCASSKWEVLTNTEAFFGQGTRLTVV.

The gene calls are TRBV29-1 and TRBJ2-3, with D maybe TRBD1 (6 bases). Germline CDR1 and CDR2: SQVTM and ANQGSEA. The CDR3 has 14 amino acids. The V end lost 0 bases, the J end lost 3 bases, and 10 bases lay between the germline ends. The CDR3 coding sequence is TGCAGCGTTGAAGAGTCGGACAGTACAGATACGCAGTATTTT. Encoded protein: CSVEESDSTDTQYF.

V is TRBV6-1 and J is TRBJ1-2; D is possibly TRBD1 (6 bases). The CDR3 spans 16 residues. The germline V gene encodes CDR1 MNHNS and CDR2 SASEGT. Trimming removed 4 bases at V and 0 bases at J, with 15 bases between. CDR3 sequence reads: CASSAGGRRANYGYTF. CDR3 DNA sequence: TGTGCCAGCAGTGCCGGGGGGCGGCGCGCTAACTATGGCTACACCTTC.

A single count supports this clone. The chain uses TRBV5-6 and TRBJ1-1; 7 bases are shared with TRBD1. CDR3 size: 15 residues. With 5 bases clipped from V and 2 bases from J, the junction kept 9 bases outside the gene matches. Germline values: CDR1 SGHDT, CDR2 YYEEEE. The CDR3 DNA is TGTGCCAGCAGATCTTTAGGGACAGCTAACACTGAAGCTTTCTTT. It is translated as CASRSLGTANTEAFF.

The chain is built from TRBV27 and TRBJ1-2; 7 bases agree with TRBD1. V shed 8 bases and J 8 bases; nucleotides not matched to a gene: 17. Germline V gene data show CDR1 as MNHEY and CDR2 as SMNVEV (reference sequence). This CDR3 comprises 15 residues. This CDR3 reads CASSPRQGTLGGYTF. Here the CDR3 DNA reads TGTGCCAGCTCCCCTCGACAGGGAACTCTAGGCGGCTACACCTTC.

This clone was picked up one time. The chain has TRBV18 and TRBJ2-5, with a weak D call TRBD2 (5 bases). Germline-derived CDR1 and CDR2 are KGHSH and LQKENI. The V end lost 8 bases, the J end lost 3 bases, and 13 bases lay between the germline ends. The CDR3 runs to 13 residues. The CDR3 DNA is TGTGCCAGCGCCCGGGGAAGGGAAGAGACCCAGTACTTC. As protein: CASARGREETQYF.

This rearrangement joins TRBV29-1 to TRBJ2-7; no clear D gene. CDR1 and CDR2 from the germline V gene are SQVTM and ANQGSEA. The CDR3 loop spans 15 amino acids. Trimming pared 4 bases from V and 0 bases from J, leaving 16 bases between. Here the CDR3 DNA reads TGCAGCGTTGTCGACCCCGGGTCCTCCTCCTACGAGCAGTACTTC. Protein sequence: CSVVDPGSSSYEQYF.

The sample holds one count of this clone. The chain combines TRBV10-1 with TRBJ2-7; D perhaps matches TRBD1 (6 bases). The CDR3 consists of 12 residues. The V gene lost 5 bases and the J gene lost 5 bases, with 10 bases spanning the gap. The V gene's germline CDR1 is WNHNN and CDR2 SYGVQD (reference sequence). CDR3 DNA: TGCGCCAGCAGTATGACAGGCGACGAGCAGTACTTC. Its protein is CASSMTGDEQYF.

The J gene is TRBJ2-3, the V gene TRBV29-1, with D maybe TRBD2 (5 bases). V shed 8 bases and J shed 9 bases, with 15 bases lying between them. Per the germline V gene, CDR1 is SQVTM and CDR2 is ANQGSEA. This CDR3 is 11 amino acids long. For the CDR3, the DNA is TGCAGCTTAGCTCGAGGAGGCACGCAGTATTTT. Protein sequence: CSLARGGTQYF.

V is TRBV5-1 and J is TRBJ1-1, with a weak D call TRBD1 (5 bases). The CDR3 consists of 14 residues. The V gene lost 2 bases and the J gene lost 1 base, with 9 bases spanning the gap. Germline values: CDR1 SGHRS, CDR2 YFSETQ. This CDR3 reads CASSFPTANTEAFF. CDR3 DNA sequence: TGCGCCAGCAGCTTCCCGACAGCGAACACTGAAGCTTTCTTT.

The genes are TRBV6-6 and TRBJ2-2; TRBD2 matches at 11 bases. From germline, CDR1 is MNHNY and CDR2 SVGAGI (reference sequence). Trimming removed 4 bases from V and 6 bases from J; junction bases left unmatched: 7. The length of the CDR3 is 16 residues. The chain's CDR3 is CASSLAGGGSPGELFF. In DNA, the CDR3 is TGTGCCAGCAGTTTAGCGGGGGGGGGCTCCCCCGGGGAGCTGTTTTTT.

This clone was observed a single time. Other nucleotide sequences from this sample produce the same CDR3. The V call is TRBV12-3 or TRBV12-4, the J call TRBJ2-2; TRBD2 might be the D (5 bases). The V end lost 1 base, the J end lost 6 bases, and 6 bases lay between the germline ends. The CDR3 is 13 amino acids. The CDR3 here is CASSLGGAGELFF. The CDR3 DNA reads TGTGCCAGCAGTTTAGGGGGAGCCGGGGAGCTGTTTTTT.

The V call is TRBV6-1, the J call TRBJ2-5; TRBD2 might be the D (5 bases). The V gene lost 2 bases and the J gene lost 5 bases, with 6 bases spanning the gap. The CDR3 is 12 residues long. Germline values: CDR1 MNHNS, CDR2 SASEGT. The CDR3 bases are TGTGCCAGCAGTGAAACTAGGGAGACCCAGTACTTC. This sequence encodes CASSETRETQYF.

Note on this clone: This specimen includes other DNA sequences encoding the same CDR3. The rearrangement joins TRBV9 to TRBJ1-6; TRBD1 might be the D (5 bases). This CDR3 is built from 15 residues. Germline V lookup: CDR1 SGDLS, CDR2 YYNGEE. Trimming cost V 2 bases and J 4 bases, with 10 bases left between them. The CDR3 sequence: CASSVGDSYNSPLHF. DNA of the CDR3: TGTGCCAGCAGCGTTGGAGACAGTTATAATTCACCCCTCCACTTT.

In the case of this clone: The same CDR3 arises from other DNA sequences in this sample as well. The rearrangement links TRBV5-4 to TRBJ1-6; no reliable D call. The CDR3 contains 18 residues. CDR1 is SGHNT and CDR2 is YYREEE in the germline V gene (reference sequence). V lost 3 bases and J lost 0, with 16 bases in between. CDR3 residues: CASSSLGGPSSYNSPLHF. CDR3 DNA: TGTGCCAGCAGCTCCCTGGGAGGGCCCAGCTCCTATAATTCACCCCTCCACTTT.

The chain recombines TRBV27 with TRBJ2-6; tentative D call: TRBD2 (6 bases). CDR3 length: 16 amino acids. Germline CDR1 and CDR2: MNHEY and SMNVEV (reference sequence). V was shortened by 0 bases and J by 0 bases, with 6 bases between the two germline ends. DNA for the CDR3: TGTGCCAGCAGTTTATCGGGGGGCTCTGGGGCCAACGTCCTGACTTTC. Its translation: CASSLSGGSGANVLTF.

The rearrangement links TRBV5-1 to TRBJ2-7; possible D gene TRBD1, 6 bases. The length of the CDR3 is 14 residues. Germline CDR1 is SGHRS and CDR2 is YFSETQ. Trimming shortened V by 2 bases and J by 2 bases, and 11 bases separated the two germline ends. CDR3 region: CASSLGDIPYEQYF. The CDR3 coding sequence is TGCGCCAGCAGCTTAGGGGACATACCCTACGAGCAGTACTTC.

The rearrangement joins TRBV4-1 to TRBJ1-2; 11 nucleotides line up with TRBD1. With V trimmed by 3 bases and J by 6 bases, 15 bases remained unmatched. The CDR3 is 18 residues long. The germline gives CDR1 MGHRA, CDR2 YSYEKL. CDR3 nucleotides: TGCGCCAGCAGCCATCCACGAATCGGGACAGGGGGAAGGAATGGCTACACCTTC. This codes for CASSHPRIGTGGRNGYTF.

J is TRBJ1-2 and V is TRBV19, with D hard to call. This CDR3 region has 12 residues. The germline gives CDR1 LNHDA, CDR2 SQIVND (reference sequence). The V and J ends lost 8 bases and 8 bases respectively, with 15 bases between them. CDR3 region: CASRPLRRGYTF. CDR3 bases: TGTGCCAGTCGGCCTTTGAGGAGGGGCTACACCTTC.

This clone was seen a single time. The chain couples TRBV14 to TRBJ2-3; TRBD1 might be the D (6 bases). Germline-derived CDR1 and CDR2 are SGHDN and FVKESK. The CDR3 has 15 amino acids. Trimming removed 2 bases at V and 2 bases at J, with 11 bases between. The CDR3: CASSQYSGVTDTQYF. In nucleotides, the CDR3 is TGTGCCAGCAGCCAATATTCAGGGGTCACAGATACGCAGTATTTT.

This clone has only one observation. V and J are TRBV2 and TRBJ1-2, with TRBD1 matching 9 bases. V was clipped by 8 bases and J by 4 bases; unmatched bases: 8. CDR1 and CDR2 from the germline V gene are SNHLY and FYNNEI. The CDR3 covers 14 residues. The CDR3 is CASVITTGGYGYTF. The CDR3 DNA reads TGTGCCAGCGTTATCACGACAGGGGGCTATGGCTACACCTTC.

In its sample, this clone was seen many times. The gene calls are TRBV5-1 and TRBJ2-1; possibly TRBD2 for D (6 bases). Per the germline V gene, CDR1 is SGHRS and CDR2 is YFSETQ. This CDR3 has 17 amino acids. V was clipped by 8 bases and J by 5 bases, with 26 bases between them. The CDR3 loop reads CASAKGEGGGVNNEQFF. The CDR3 DNA follows: TGCGCCAGTGCGAAGGGTGAGGGAGGAGGGGTTAACAATGAGCAGTTCTTC. The whole variable domain, filled in from reference TRBV5-1 and TRBJ2-1, reads KAGVTQTPRYLIKTRGQQVTLSCSPISGHRSVSWYQQTPGQGLQFLFEYFSETQRNKGNFPGRFSGRQFSNSRSEMNVSTLELGDSALYLCASAKGEGGGVNNEQFFGPGTRLTVL.

The rearrangement uses TRBV7-2 and TRBJ1-6, with 8 bases fitting TRBD1. V trimming: 1 base; J trimming: 8 bases; junction bases outside the gene matches: 4. Germline V gene data show CDR1 as SGHTA and CDR2 as FQGNSA. The CDR3 length is 15 residues. The CDR3: CASSLDGQGYSPLHF. DNA for the CDR3: TGTGCCAGCAGCTTAGACGGACAGGGATATTCACCCCTCCACTTT.

The chain couples TRBV18 to TRBJ2-1, with 10 nucleotides matching TRBD2. Germline trimming cut 3 bases from V and 15 bases from J; bases unmatched to any gene: 20. The germline CDR1 and CDR2 sequences are KGHSH and LQKENI. This CDR3 has 17 amino acids. The CDR3 region is CASSPGTLDSGGARVFF. The CDR3 DNA reads TGTGCCAGCTCACCGGGAACCCTCGACAGCGGGGGGGCGCGGGTGTTCTTC. The full variable domain, with the rest looked up from reference TRBV18 and TRBJ2-1, is NAGVMQNPRHLVRRRGQEARLRCSPMKGHSHVYWYRQLPEEGLKFMVYLQKENIIDESGMPKERFSAEFPKEGPSILRIQQVVRGDSAAYFCASSPGTLDSGGARVFFGPGTRLTVL.

The gene calls are TRBV5-8 and TRBJ2-7; 9 nucleotides align to TRBD1. Germline CDR1 is SGHTS and CDR2 is YDEGEE. The CDR3 loop spans 14 amino acids. The ends lost 4 bases at V and 5 bases at J; junction bases unmatched: 7. The CDR3 reads CASSGTGYDHEQYF. DNA for the CDR3: TGTGCCAGCAGCGGGACAGGGTACGACCACGAGCAGTACTTC.

The rearrangement uses TRBV6-5 and TRBJ2-3, with D perhaps TRBD1 (5 bases). Germline loops: CDR1 MNHEY, CDR2 SVGAGI. This CDR3 has 14 amino acids. V was trimmed by 2 bases and J by 10 bases, leaving 16 bases between them. The CDR3 sequence is CASSYMDNLRSQYF. CDR3 in DNA: TGTGCCAGCAGTTACATGGACAACCTACGCTCGCAGTATTTT.

The sample holds one count of this clone. This chain connects TRBV11-2 to TRBJ1-1, with TRBD1 matching 9 bases. The germline CDR1 and CDR2 sequences are SGHAT and FQNNGV. V lost 2 bases, J lost 6 bases, and 4 bases stayed unmatched. CDR3 length equals 14 residues. The CDR3 sequence: CASSLTGGASEAFF. The CDR3, as DNA: TGTGCCAGCAGCTTAACAGGGGGCGCGTCTGAAGCTTTCTTT.

This clone was observed once. Other DNA sequences in this specimen translate into the identical CDR3. The V gene is TRBV18, the J gene TRBJ1-1, with 8 bases fitting TRBD1. CDR3 size: 14 residues. Germline-derived CDR1 and CDR2 are KGHSH and LQKENI. The V gene end was trimmed by 2 bases and the J gene end by 5 bases; junction bases not matched to a gene: 4. CDR3 nucleotide sequence: TGTGCCAGCTCACCAGGACAGGGTGGGACTGAAGCTTTCTTT. Its translation is CASSPGQGGTEAFF.

This sequence joins TRBV2 and TRBJ2-2; the D is unclear. The germline gives CDR1 SNHLY, CDR2 FYNNEI. The CDR3 consists of 12 residues. Trimming shortened V by 6 bases and J by 4 bases, and 6 bases separated the two germline ends. The CDR3 nucleotides read TGTGCCAGCAGAGTCAGCACCGGGGAGCTGTTTTTT. Its protein is CASRVSTGELFF.

The rearrangement joins TRBV29-1 to TRBJ2-2, with D tentatively TRBD1 (5 bases). The CDR3 runs 14 residues. V was cut by 0 bases and J by 6 bases, with 11 bases left in between. The germline V gene encodes CDR1 SQVTM and CDR2 ANQGSEA. This chain's CDR3 is CSVEDRVGSGELFF. DNA of the CDR3: TGCAGCGTTGAAGACAGGGTTGGATCCGGGGAGCTGTTTTTT.

The J gene is TRBJ1-5, the V gene TRBV2; D is unclear. V dropped 5 bases and J dropped 4 bases, with 9 bases sitting between them. This CDR3 spans 13 amino acids. Germline V CDR1 and CDR2: SNHLY, FYNNEI. CDR3 residues: CASSSQVNQPQHF. The CDR3 nucleotides read TGTGCCAGCAGTTCGCAGGTTAATCAGCCCCAGCATTTT.